These 13 T cell receptor beta chains originate from one sample sequenced in a study of cytomegalovirus exposure and HLA in healthy donors. PCR amplification relied on 60 Vbeta primers (plus 13 Jbeta primers). Clones were read by immunoSEQ multiplex PCR, and TCRdb kept only the in-frame ones, dropping some. This sample has about 140,000 clones, with around 80% found just once. The sequenced sample consisted of PBMCs. The source is a woman aged 40 to 49 in good health and CMV-seronegative.

This chain uses TRBV7-9 with TRBJ2-6; 9 bases match TRBD2. This CDR3 is 19 amino acids long. Germline CDR1 is SEHNR and CDR2 is FQNEAQ (reference sequence). The junction had 15 bases not matched to a gene; V was cut back by 5 bases and J by 4 bases. CDR3 region: CASSVYGVAGASGANVLTF. In DNA form, the CDR3 reads TGTGCCAGCAGCGTCTACGGGGTAGCGGGAGCCTCCGGGGCCAACGTCCTGACTTTC.

The J gene is TRBJ2-1, the V gene TRBV11-2; 13 bases match TRBD2. Germline-derived CDR1 and CDR2 are SGHAT and FQNNGV. CDR3 length: 15 residues. V lost 6 bases and J lost 8; bases outside the gene matches: 7. In DNA form, the CDR3 reads TGTGCCAGCAGACAAACTAGCGGGAGGGCCTATGAGCAGTTCTTC. Protein: CASRQTSGRAYEQFF.

This clone came up a few times. The chain carries TRBV5-1 and TRBJ1-3, with D hard to call. This CDR3 comprises 16 residues. Trimming pared 6 bases from V and 0 bases from J, leaving 16 bases between. The germline V gene encodes CDR1 SGHRS and CDR2 YFSETQ. This CDR3 reads CASTDSRFLSGNTIYF. For the CDR3, the DNA is TGCGCCAGCACCGACTCGAGGTTTCTCTCTGGAAACACCATATATTTT.

In its sample, this clone was seen a few times. The chain is built from TRBV5-6 and TRBJ2-5; D is uncertain. The V gene lost 0 bases and the J gene lost 2 bases, with 8 bases spanning the gap. CDR3 length: 14 amino acids. The germline V gene encodes CDR1 SGHDT and CDR2 YYEEEE. The CDR3 DNA reads as TGTGCCAGCAGCTTGGTACAGACACAAGAGACCCAGTACTTC. Encoded protein: CASSLVQTQETQYF.

The rearrangement uses TRBV29-1 and TRBJ2-7; a possible D gene is TRBD1 (5 bases). Germline V gives CDR1 SQVTM, CDR2 ANQGSEA. There are 11 residues in the CDR3. Trimming cost V 4 bases and J 3 bases, with 7 bases left between them. CDR3 residues: CSVGTSYEQYF. Written as DNA, the CDR3 is TGCAGCGTTGGGACAAGCTACGAGCAGTACTTC.

CDR3 region: CASSQEGPGGTEAFF. CDR3 DNA: TGTGCCAGCAGCCAAGAGGGACCCGGGGGCACTGAAGCTTTCTTT. J is TRBJ1-1 and V is TRBV4-2; tentative D call: TRBD1 (5 bases). Trimming removed 0 bases from V and 4 bases from J, with 12 bases in between. CDR3 size: 15 residues. Per germline, CDR1 LGHNA and CDR2 YNFKEQ.

V is TRBV6-6 and J is TRBJ1-2; TRBD1 agrees at 7 bases. Germline loops: CDR1 MNHNY, CDR2 SVGAGI (reference sequence). V lost 2 bases, J lost 4 bases, and 7 bases stayed unmatched. CDR3 size: 15 residues. The CDR3 reads CASSYDGQAAYGYTF. CDR3 DNA: TGTGCCAGCAGTTACGACGGACAGGCAGCCTATGGCTACACCTTC.

For the CDR3, the DNA is TGCGCCAGCAGCCCGGGACTAGCGGGAGCAGAAAACAATGAGCAGTTCTTC. It specifies CASSPGLAGAENNEQFF. V gene TRBV5-1 combines with J gene TRBJ2-1; 14 bases match TRBD2. The CDR3 totals 17 residues. J gave up 5 bases and V 4 bases, and 8 bases lay outside the gene matches. Per germline, CDR1 SGHRS and CDR2 YFSETQ.

The chain has TRBV11-2 and TRBJ2-5; D call uncertain. Per germline, CDR1 SGHAT and CDR2 FQNNGV. The V end lost 1 base, the J end lost 4 bases, and 10 bases lay between the germline ends. CDR3 size: 14 residues. CDR3: CASSLVGGGETQYF. For the CDR3, the DNA is TGTGCCAGCAGCTTAGTCGGTGGTGGAGAGACCCAGTACTTC.

The CDR3, as DNA: TGTGCCACCAGCAGGGGGGACAGAGACAATGAGCAGTTCTTC. Encoded protein: CATSRGDRDNEQFF. The chain combines TRBV15 with TRBJ2-1; TRBD1 aligns across 7 bases. The germline V gene has CDR1 LNHNV and CDR2 YYDKDF (reference sequence). Trimming took 3 bases from V and 5 from J; bases not matched to a gene: 4. The CDR3 consists of 14 residues.

The gene calls are TRBV18 and TRBJ1-5; D gene ambiguous. The CDR3 runs 13 residues. Germline loops: CDR1 KGHSH, CDR2 LQKENI. V was trimmed by 5 bases and J by 0 bases, leaving 5 bases between them. The CDR3 reads CASSSFSNQPQHF. For the CDR3, the DNA is TGTGCCAGCTCATCCTTTAGCAATCAGCCCCAGCATTTT. The complete variable domain, with remaining parts taken from reference TRBV18 and TRBJ1-5, reads NAGVMQNPRHLVRRRGQEARLRCSPMKGHSHVYWYRQLPEEGLKFMVYLQKENIIDESGMPKERFSAEFPKEGPSILRIQQVVRGDSAAYFCASSSFSNQPQHFGDGTRLSIL.

This clone has a handful of counts. The same CDR3 also results from other DNA sequences found in this sample. The chain is built from TRBV6-5 and TRBJ1-5; D ambiguous. Germline V CDR1 and CDR2: MNHEY, SVGAGI. This CDR3 is built from 14 residues. V was trimmed by 0 bases and J by 2 bases, leaving 5 bases between them. CDR3 sequence reads: CASSYSRGNQPQHF. The CDR3 DNA reads as TGTGCCAGCAGTTACTCCCGTGGCAATCAGCCCCAGCATTTT.

J is TRBJ2-1 and V is TRBV7-3, with 8 positions matching TRBD1. Trimming at V came to 6 bases and at J to 8 bases, leaving 21 bases not matched to a gene. There are 18 residues in the CDR3. Germline V gene data show CDR1 as SGHTA and CDR2 as FQGTGA. CDR3 protein: CASSQKSLSGTGIDEQFF. The CDR3 region has the DNA TGTGCCAGCAGTCAGAAGTCCCTATCCGGGACAGGTATCGATGAGCAGTTCTTC.